These T cell receptor beta chains were read from a single sample in a study of response to subunit inactivated influenza vaccine. TCRdb re-derived calls from the RT-PCR reads in MiXCR, one entry per CDR3 protein. The table includes approximately 480,000 distinct CDR3 sequences, around 9.9% detected once. The specimen was PBMCs from blood, collected 35 to 45 days after vaccination. The receptors here all came from a man in his fifties or sixties who received an inactivated influenza vaccine. Each CDR3 is given with its conserved first and last residue. The D gene is left open where the match is weak. Clone size is stated in some rows and not others, as once, few, many or a class when expanded.

j_gene | d_gene | v_gene | abundance | CDR3nt | CDR3aa
TRBJ2-3 | NA | TRBV7-2 | NA | TGTGCCAGCAGCGCTAAAGACAGCCCGTCGTGGACCGATACGCAGTATTTT | CASSAKDSPSWTDTQYF
TRBJ1-2 | NA | TRBV12-3/TRBV12-4 | NA | TGTGCCAGCAGTTTAGAGGGGGTCTATGGCTACACCTTC | CASSLEGVYGYTF
TRBJ2-1 | TRBD2 | TRBV24-1 | many | TGTGCCACCAGTGGGAGGGGCGGGAGGGTTGCCTATGAGCAGTTCTTC | CATSGRGGRVAYEQFF
TRBJ2-7 | NA | TRBV12-3/TRBV12-4 | NA | TGTGCCAGCAGTTTTACAGGGACTTACCACGAGCAGTACTTC | CASSFTGTYHEQYF
TRBJ2-7 | NA | TRBV11-2 | once | TGTGCCAGCAGCTTATACAGGACTCCCTACGAGCAGTACTTC | CASSLYRTPYEQYF
TRBJ1-4 | NA | TRBV7-9 | few | TGTGCCAGCAGCTTAGTTGCAGCTCCAACTAATGAAAAACTGTTTTTT | CASSLVAAPTNEKLFF
TRBJ1-1 | NA | TRBV30 | NA | TGTGCCTGGAGCGGTGCAATCGGCACTGAAGCTTTCTTT | CAWSGAIGTEAFF
TRBJ1-1 | NA | TRBV6-6 | many | TGTGCCAGCAGTCATAACAGTCTGGCTGAAGCTTTCTTT | CASSHNSLAEAFF
TRBJ1-1 | NA | TRBV6-1 | many | TGTGCCAGCAGGCTCTCAGGGACGATCGCTTTCTTT | CASRLSGTIAFF
TRBJ2-1 | NA | TRBV2 | NA | TGTGCCAGCAGTGTGGGATTTTACAATGAGCAGTTCTTC | CASSVGFYNEQFF
TRBJ2-7 | NA | TRBV7-2 | NA | TGTGCCAGCAGCTTATTTCCCCTTATTGGTGCAGGATACGAGCAGTACTTC | CASSLFPLIGAGYEQYF
TRBJ2-3 | NA | TRBV10-3 | few | TGTGCCACAAGACGTGCAGGGAAGGCGGGGGATACGCAGTATTTT | CATRRAGKAGDTQYF
TRBJ2-7 | NA | TRBV12-3/TRBV12-4 | many | TGTGCCAGCAGCCAGGGGTCAGGCTACGAGCAGTACTTC | CASSQGSGYEQYF
TRBJ2-2 | TRBD2 | TRBV6-2/TRBV6-3 | many | TGTGCCAGCAGTTCTTTGACTAGCCGCGGGGAGCTGTTTTTT | CASSSLTSRGELFF
TRBJ1-1 | NA | TRBV6-1 | NA | TGTGCCAGCAGTGACAGTTTTTTGAACACTGAAGCTTTCTTT | CASSDSFLNTEAFF
TRBJ2-7 | NA | TRBV4-2 | NA | TGTGCCAGCAGCCAAGACTTGGGACGGGACACCTACGAGCAGTACTTC | CASSQDLGRDTYEQYF
TRBJ2-3 | NA | TRBV10-1 | NA | TGCGCCAGCAGTGACGGCGGATTAAGCACAGATACGCAGTATTTT | CASSDGGLSTDTQYF
TRBJ2-2 | TRBD1 | TRBV20-1 | many | TGCAGTGCCCCGAGGACAGGGATGGACACCGGGGAGCTGTTTTTT | CSAPRTGMDTGELFF
TRBJ2-3 | NA | TRBV27 | few | TGTGCCAGCAGTTTCGGTGAGAATACGCAGTATTTT | CASSFGENTQYF
TRBJ1-5 | TRBD1 | TRBV20-1 | many | TGCAGTGCCATCGACAGGGCCCAGCCCCAGCATTTT | CSAIDRAQPQHF
TRBJ2-1 | TRBD2 | TRBV12-3/TRBV12-4 | NA | TGTGCCAGCAGTTTGGGTTCCGGACTAGTGGGTAATGAGCAGTTCTTC | CASSLGSGLVGNEQFF
TRBJ2-1 | TRBD1 | TRBV7-9 | few | TGTGCCAGCAGCTCCCCCACGACAGGGGACTACAATGAGCAGTTCTTC | CASSSPTTGDYNEQFF
TRBJ2-7 | NA | TRBV28 | many | TGTGCCAGTACTCTGGGGTACGAGCAGTACTTC | CASTLGYEQYF
TRBJ2-3 | NA | TRBV7-9 | NA | TGTGCCAGCAGCTTCCCGCGCCCAGATACGCAGTATTTT | CASSFPRPDTQYF
TRBJ2-1 | TRBD1 | TRBV11-2 | NA | TGTGCCAGCACCCCGATACTATCGGGACAGGGCCGCGGGAGAGAGGGTGAGCAGTTCTTC | CASTPILSGQGRGREGEQFF
TRBJ2-7 | TRBD1 | TRBV11-3 | few | TGTGCCAGCAGCAATGGACAGGGGGGCGAGCAGTACTTC | CASSNGQGGEQYF
TRBJ1-1 | NA | TRBV29-1 | many | TGCAGCGTTGGACACCGGTCCGACACTGAAGCTTTCTTT | CSVGHRSDTEAFF
TRBJ2-1 | TRBD2 | TRBV6-2/TRBV6-3 | NA | TGTGCCAGCAGCCATTTACTAGCGGACTCCTACAATGAGCAGTTCTTC | CASSHLLADSYNEQFF
TRBJ1-1 | TRBD1 | TRBV18 | few | TGTGCCAGCTCACCCGCGGGACAGGGGAGATTCGCTGAAGCTTTCTTT | CASSPAGQGRFAEAFF
TRBJ2-3 | TRBD2 | TRBV28 | few | TGTGCCAGCAAACCTTCGAGACTAGCGGGAGGAACAGATACGCAGTATTTT | CASKPSRLAGGTDTQYF